This T cell receptor beta chain was sequenced during a study of shared clonotypes between healthy human individuals (dated by TCRdb to between 2020 and 2021). At the level of the whole study: A few men and two women, aged 18 to 49 years, made up the cohort. For each donor, CD4 naive and CD4 memory were each run on three plates, CD8 naive on two plates, and CD8 memory on one plate. To estimate repertoire size and how much clonotype sharing occurs between individuals, the study deeply sequenced the blood TCR repertoires of roughly 5 healthy adults. To increase sequencing depth and limit assay-specific biases, TCR repertoire library preparation and sequencing were carried out by different laboratories using diverse techniques. Per donor, leukapheresis produced somewhere between about 0.94 and 9 billion PBMCs. The full study reports these points: Sampling was restricted to blood, and TCR repertoires in tissue are likely to differ from TCR repertoires in blood. Even with the large sequencing depth, rarefaction of the sorted-subset datasets indicated that sequencing was incomplete. Naive subsets generally had larger estimated clonotype richness than memory subsets. Compared with non-shared clonotypes, clonotypes shared by all four sorted-subset donors had higher generation probabilities. Based on pairwise subsampling, the degree of clonotype sharing among donors was expected to be affected by sequencing depth. Because the study included only a small number of donors, the genetic and exposure-history diversity represented was limited. When four donors were compared, the shared fraction of clonotypes was around 5.1% for naive CD4, approximately 3.5% for naive CD8, 2% to 2.5% for memory CD4, and less than 0.5% for memory CD8.

In regard to this clone: The specificity of this receptor is unknown. No much larger clone is present one base from it, and per-base qualities are unavailable.

The donors were healthy, HIV-negative adults with no recently reported acute infections or vaccinations. Only Caucasian adults living in Nashville, Tennessee, USA were represented among the donors. Magnetic negative selection was used to enrich CD4+ T cells, after which naive cells were positively selected on CD45RA and the negative fraction became the memory subset. Blood was obtained by leukapheresis, after which PBMCs were separated by Ficoll-Histopaque density gradient centrifugation and cryopreserved in liquid nitrogen vapor phase. Analytical flow cytometry was used to check the purity and quantity of every magnetically sorted T cell population. From each sorted fraction, genomic DNA was isolated and quantified by UV absorbance on a Nanodrop 2000c. Using the deep immunoSEQ assay, TCR CDR3 regions were amplified from genomic DNA by multiplex PCR. Genomic DNA extracted from each cell subset was distributed evenly over all wells of several immunoSEQ 96-well plates, and each plate served as one replicate. For sorted subsets, 150 to 200 ng genomic DNA, equal to some 28,000 T cell genomes, was loaded into each replicate PCR. Purified libraries were quantified with a Qubit 3.0 fluorometer, sized on a Bioanalyzer 2100, and re-quantified with the KAPA Library Quantification kit. Every immunoSEQ 96-well plate was sequenced on a separate single-read 150-cycle Illumina NextSeq 550 flow cell. Regarding the original processing steps: Because only junctional sequences without quality scores were contained in the immunoSEQ output, filtering matching that applied to full-length reads could not be performed. To assign V/J genes and CDR3, sequences were annotated against IMGT germline references using PyIR, a Python wrapper for IgBLAST v1.9. Any read was removed if the V/J assignment was weak (E-value above 1e-6), the CDR3 was missing, or the read contained stop codons, out-of-frame junctions, or ambiguous translated residues. A V3J clonotype was defined by an identical inferred V gene, J gene, and CDR3 amino acid sequence. To compute the percentage overlap between repertoires, the number of shared unique clonotypes was divided by the size of the smaller repertoire. Richness of each repertoire was evaluated using RTK rarefaction, the Chao1 estimator, and Recon v2.1 estimates of unobserved clonotypes. Generation probabilities for all TCRbeta clonotypes obtained by the gDNA method from several donors were computed using OLGA. The immuneACCESS repertoire file appears here via TCRdb, limited to in-frame rearrangements. These files lack a portion of the clones; in checked studies, under half of the deficit traces to unresolved V genes, and the cause of the others is not known. The V and J calls and clone size come from that table; D and trimming were worked out from the DNA. This sample comprises some 500,000 clones, roughly 95% of them detected only once. Approximately 0.06% of the sample belongs to the ten largest clones.

Relative to germline, V is 3 bases shorter and J is 8 bases shorter, with 14 bases between their ends. The CDR3 starts with the cysteine, ends with the phenylalanine, and has 14 residues. Of all the DNA, just the CDR3 is kept, 42 bases in frame from base 1. The germline V gene sets CDR1 to SGHRS and CDR2 to YFSETQ. Recombination connected TRBV5-1 to TRBJ2-2; the D gene assignment is ambiguous. The sequence was collected from a woman aged 30 to 39 in good health. Sequencing was carried out using naive CD4+ T cells sorted from blood. The sample's cell subset or site label, in plain terms: CD45RA+ positively selected. The sequence in DNA is TGCGCCAGCAGCTCCTTAAGCGCGCAAGGGGAGCTGTTTTTT. Its protein is CASSSLSAQGELFF.